This T cell receptor (beta chain) was sequenced during a study of blood T cells in healthy people across ages. General study findings and limits: Leaving the PBMCs unsorted stopped any conclusive comparison of naive versus antigen-experienced cells. Age advanced and TCR beta diversity per million T cells fell, roughly linearly.

Combining a sample-barcoded 5' primer with a J-beta primer mix, a second PCR ran for roughly 6 to 11 cycles. A template-switch adaptor with 12 random nucleotides tagged each cDNA molecule. TCRdb re-derived calls from the 5' RACE reads in MiXCR, one entry per CDR3 protein. Of approximately 780,000 distinct CDR3 sequences detected, about 26% appear once; the ten largest clones hold roughly 3.1%. With V trimmed by 5 bases and J by 2 bases, 8 bases remained unmatched. The germline V gene encodes CDR1 PRHDT and CDR2 FYEKMQ (reference sequence). The CDR3 contains 15 residues. This clonotype was detected a few times. The antigen is unknown. The data were also submitted as part of a second study, on T cells of mothers and their children. That study adds: Maternal samples each gave over 9 million TCR beta CDR3 reads, and child samples roughly 3.3 million each.

This clonotype was obtained from a boy aged 10-17 years in good health. The sample was blood. J is TRBJ2-5 and V is TRBV13; 7 nucleotides match TRBD1. This CDR3 reads CASSPSRGRQETQYF. CDR3 bases: TGTGCCAGCAGCCCGTCAAGGGGGCGGCAAGAGACCCAGTACTTC.